The text below deals with one T cell receptor (beta chain). V was clipped by 9 bases and J by 1 base, with 12 bases between them. This CDR3 has 14 amino acids. Per the germline V gene, CDR1 is MRHNA and CDR2 is SNTAGT. The data belong to a study of blood T cell repertoires in COVID-19. Overall study: T cells, B-cell-depleted T cells, or PBMCs supplied cDNA or gDNA.

How the authors handled the data: Researchers report that nucleated cell counts were estimated from reference gene primer amplification. TCRdb's table, derived via immunoSEQ multiplex PCR, lists solely in-frame clones and lacks some. V and J calls and clone size are given by that table; D and trimming were obtained from the DNA. The table includes about 240,000 clones, about 87% detected once. The chain links TRBV6-4 to TRBJ2-2; no firm D call. The sequencing sample was made of peripheral blood. The sequence derives from a woman between 65 and 79 years old with active or convalescent COVID-19. The CDR3, as DNA: TGTGCCAGTTCGAACTCCGGGAACACCGGGGAGCTGTTTTTT. This gives the protein CASSNSGNTGELFF.